These 10 T cell receptor beta chains were sequenced from one sample in a study of T cell changes during pregnancy in multiple sclerosis. Profiled with immunoSEQ multiplex PCR; TCRdb holds only in-frame clones, not every one. The table has 100,000 or so clones, approximately 94% seen once. The specimen was peripheral blood, collected in the third trimester of pregnancy. Receptors were obtained from a female donor with multiple sclerosis, enrolled in a pregnancy study.

The chain recombines TRBV6-5 with TRBJ2-7; 8 bases fit TRBD2. V was pared by 0 bases and J by 6 bases, with 4 bases of the junction left unmatched. The CDR3 is made up of 14 amino acids. The germline gives CDR1 MNHEY, CDR2 SVGAGI. The CDR3 here is CASSYSPGGSEQYF. The CDR3, as DNA: TGTGCCAGCAGTTACTCGCCGGGGGGGTCCGAGCAGTACTTC.

The chain employs TRBV7-9 and TRBJ1-2, with TRBD1 identical over 7 bases. Trimming cost V 10 bases and J 5 bases; bases outside gene matches: 10. This CDR3 is built from 13 residues. The germline CDR1 and CDR2 sequences are SEHNR and FQNEAQ (reference sequence). As DNA, the CDR3 is TGTGCCATCCAAAAGACAGGGAAGTATGGCTACACCTTC. Protein sequence: CAIQKTGKYGYTF.

The chain has TRBV7-2 and TRBJ2-5; 8 bases map to TRBD1. Germline trimming cut 3 bases from V and 5 bases from J; bases unmatched to any gene: 5. The germline CDR1 and CDR2 sequences are SGHTA and FQGNSA. This CDR3 region has 14 residues. The CDR3 DNA sequence: TGTGCCAGCAGCTTCGGACAGGGTGCGGAGACCCAGTACTTC. Translated, it gives CASSFGQGAETQYF.

The chain recombines TRBV28 with TRBJ2-5, with TRBD2 matching over 15 bases. After removal of 5 bases from V and 4 bases from J, the junction contained 14 bases not matched to a gene. CDR1 is MDHEN, CDR2 SYDVKM, per germline. The CDR3 sequence is 19 residues long. The chain's CDR3 is CASSPPGLAGGGSAETQYF. DNA for the CDR3: TGTGCCAGCAGTCCACCGGGACTAGCGGGAGGAGGAAGTGCAGAGACCCAGTACTTC. The variable domain in full, completed from reference TRBV28 and TRBJ2-5, reads DVKVTQSSRYLVKRTGEKVFLECVQDMDHENMFWYRQDPGLGLRLIYFSYDVKMKEKGDIPEGYSVSREKKERFSLILESASTNQTSMYLCASSPPGLAGGGSAETQYFGPGTRLLVL.

Only one count was recorded for this clone. The V call is TRBV6-4, the J call TRBJ2-3, with D possibly matching TRBD2 (6 bases). The CDR3 covers 14 residues. Germline V lookup: CDR1 MRHNA, CDR2 SNTAGT. V lost 5 bases and J 0 bases, leaving 9 bases between the germline ends. CDR3 region: CASSPGTSTDTQYF. CDR3 nucleotides: TGTGCCAGCAGTCCGGGGACTAGCACAGATACGCAGTATTTT.

The chain joins TRBV30 to TRBJ2-5; TRBD1 matches at 9 bases. Unmatched junction bases numbered 1, after V lost 6 bases and J lost 5 bases. Germline CDR1 is GTSNPN and CDR2 is SVGIG (reference sequence). This CDR3 is built from 11 residues. Here the CDR3 DNA reads TGTGCCTGTGGACAGGGGGAGACCCAGTACTTC. It translates to CACGQGETQYF.

The chain uses TRBV5-4 and TRBJ2-7; 7 positions agree with TRBD2. J was trimmed by 0 bases and V by 0 bases; bases with no gene match: 0. Germline V gives CDR1 SGHNT, CDR2 YYREEE (reference sequence). The CDR3 covers 14 residues. The CDR3 bases are TGTGCCAGCAGCTTGGCTAGCGGCTCCTACGAGCAGTACTTC. Protein: CASSLASGSYEQYF.

The chain uses TRBV19 and TRBJ2-7; a weak D match, TRBD2 (5 bases). The CDR3 is made up of 15 amino acids. Germline V gene data show CDR1 as LNHDA and CDR2 as SQIVND (reference sequence). V was pared by 2 bases and J by 0 bases, with 11 bases between. The CDR3 loop is CASSISPTTSYEQYF. As DNA, the CDR3 is TGTGCCAGTAGTATATCCCCGACTACCTCCTACGAGCAGTACTTC.

The chain couples TRBV7-9 to TRBJ1-1; a possible D gene is TRBD1 (5 bases). V was shortened by 2 bases and J by 5 bases, with 9 bases between the two germline ends. The CDR3 runs to 13 residues. Germline-derived CDR1 and CDR2 are SEHNR and FQNEAQ (reference sequence). The CDR3 nucleotides read TGTGCCAGCAGCTTACAGGGATTGACTGAAGCTTTCTTT. Protein sequence: CASSLQGLTEAFF.

The gene calls are TRBV5-8 and TRBJ2-1; D unclear. Germline lookup yields CDR1 SGHTS and CDR2 YDEGEE. Between the trimmed V and J ends, which lost 2 bases and 8 bases, there was a span of 11 bases. CDR3 length: 13 amino acids. This chain's CDR3 is CASSFLSVDEQFF. As DNA, the CDR3 is TGTGCCAGCAGCTTTCTGAGTGTGGATGAGCAGTTCTTC.